This TCR beta chain appears in the sequencing data of a study of blood T cells in healthy people across ages. Points from the study as a whole: The study found more naive CD4+ cells and higher diversity in long-lived than aged donors.

Together with a sample-barcoded 5' primer, a J-beta primer mix was included in a second PCR lasting about 6 to 11 cycles. Per-sample output comprised a minimum of 2.5 million paired-end reads containing CDR3. TCRdb processed the 5' RACE reads anew with MiXCR; each CDR3 protein has one entry. The sample consists of 1.5 million to 2 million distinct CDR3 sequences, about 31% of them appearing once. V shed 5 bases and J 3 bases; nucleotides not matched to a gene: 6. The germline V gene encodes CDR1 SEHNR and CDR2 FQNEAQ (reference sequence). The CDR3 sequence is 15 residues long. This clonotype appeared a few times. As yet, its antigen is unknown.

Sequenced input: blood. The chain couples TRBV7-9 to TRBJ1-4; TRBD1 aligns across 7 bases. This sequence originates from a woman in her twenties or thirties in good health. The CDR3 DNA sequence: TGTGCCAGCAGCCAAAGGGACAGTCCTAATGAAAAACTGTTTTTT. It is translated as CASSQRDSPNEKLFF.